This is a list of T cell receptor beta chains from one sample in a study of OX40 agonist ivuxolimab in advanced cancers. The data were produced by immunoSEQ multiplex PCR, yet TCRdb's version contains in-frame clones alone and is incomplete. The profile shows tens of thousands of clones, about 90% of them singletons. The source was CD4+ or CD8+ T cells sorted from blood, collected in a trial of the OX40 agonist ivuxolimab. Source of these receptors: an adult with an advanced solid tumor such as melanoma, head and neck, liver or kidney cancer. Each CDR3 is given with its conserved first and last residue. The D gene is left open where the match is weak. For some rows the clone size is stated as once, few or many, or as a class when expanded; others skip it.

d_call: TRBD1; v_call: TRBV5-1; clone_size: NA; j_call: TRBJ1-1; cdr3_nt: TGCGCCAGCAGCATCCAGGGGGACCTAGGGAGCACTGAAGCTTTCTTT; cdr3_aa: CASSIQGDLGSTEAFF
d_call: TRBD1; v_call: TRBV7-8; clone_size: once; j_call: TRBJ1-4; cdr3_nt: TGTGCCAGCAGCTCTAACAGGGGTTCCAATGAAAAACTGTTTTTT; cdr3_aa: CASSSNRGSNEKLFF
d_call: NA; v_call: TRBV21-1; clone_size: NA; j_call: TRBJ2-6; cdr3_nt: TGTGCCAGCAGCAAAGTCCTAGCGGGAGGATCTGGGGCCAACGTCCTGACTTTC; cdr3_aa: CASSKVLAGGSGANVLTF
d_call: NA; v_call: TRBV27; clone_size: NA; j_call: TRBJ2-5; cdr3_nt: TGTGCCAGCAGTTCCGGATCCACTAGTAAGCAAGAGACCCAGTACTTC; cdr3_aa: CASSSGSTSKQETQYF
d_call: NA; v_call: TRBV18; clone_size: NA; j_call: TRBJ1-2; cdr3_nt: TGTGCCAGCTCACCATTGACCAATACAGGCGGTTCTAACTATGGCTACACCTTC; cdr3_aa: CASSPLTNTGGSNYGYTF
d_call: TRBD1; v_call: TRBV4-2; clone_size: NA; j_call: TRBJ1-2; cdr3_nt: TGTGCCAGCAGCCAGGACACTTCGACAGGGAACTATGGCTACACCTTC; cdr3_aa: CASSQDTSTGNYGYTF
d_call: NA; v_call: TRBV11-3; clone_size: NA; j_call: TRBJ2-7; cdr3_nt: TGTGCCAGCAGCTTAGTGGGCAATGCCTACGAGCAGTACTTC; cdr3_aa: CASSLVGNAYEQYF
d_call: TRBD2; v_call: TRBV9; clone_size: NA; j_call: TRBJ2-3; cdr3_nt: TGTGCCAGCAGCGCGGCCGGGTCGGGAGGGTCCCTTACGCAGTATTTT; cdr3_aa: CASSAAGSGGSLTQYF
d_call: NA; v_call: TRBV6-7; clone_size: NA; j_call: TRBJ2-2; cdr3_nt: TGTGCCAGCAGCCATCAGGGTTATTTCACCGGGGAGCTGTTTTTT; cdr3_aa: CASSHQGYFTGELFF
d_call: NA; v_call: TRBV9; clone_size: NA; j_call: TRBJ2-7; cdr3_nt: TGTGCCAGCAGCGTAGCGACTATGAGCAACGAGCAGTACTTC; cdr3_aa: CASSVATMSNEQYF
d_call: TRBD1; v_call: TRBV5-6; clone_size: NA; j_call: TRBJ2-7; cdr3_nt: TGTGCCAGCAGCCTCGACAGGGGGCAGTACGAGCAGTACTTC; cdr3_aa: CASSLDRGQYEQYF
d_call: NA; v_call: TRBV18; clone_size: NA; j_call: TRBJ2-7; cdr3_nt: TGTGCCAGCTCACCAACGAGCTCCTACGAGCAGTACTTC; cdr3_aa: CASSPTSSYEQYF
d_call: NA; v_call: TRBV4-1; clone_size: NA; j_call: TRBJ2-7; cdr3_nt: TGCGCCAGCAGCCAAAGGACCTTCGGTTACGAGCAGTACTTC; cdr3_aa: CASSQRTFGYEQYF
d_call: NA; v_call: TRBV5-4; clone_size: NA; j_call: TRBJ2-2; cdr3_nt: TGTGCCAGCAGCTTGGTGCCAGGGCAGAGCACCGGGGAGCTGTTTTTT; cdr3_aa: CASSLVPGQSTGELFF
d_call: NA; v_call: TRBV5-1; clone_size: NA; j_call: TRBJ1-1; cdr3_nt: TGCGCCAGCAGCCCAGCCGTGGACAACACTGAAGCTTTCTTT; cdr3_aa: CASSPAVDNTEAFF
d_call: NA; v_call: TRBV6-5; clone_size: NA; j_call: TRBJ1-5; cdr3_nt: TGTGCCAGCAGGCGGGACCTTAGCAATCAGCCCCAGCATTTT; cdr3_aa: CASRRDLSNQPQHF
d_call: TRBD1; v_call: TRBV27; clone_size: NA; j_call: TRBJ1-5; cdr3_nt: TGTGCCAGCAGTTTGTCAGGGGGTGTAGGTCAGCCCCAGCATTTT; cdr3_aa: CASSLSGGVGQPQHF
d_call: TRBD2; v_call: TRBV30; clone_size: NA; j_call: TRBJ2-3; cdr3_nt: TGTGCCCGTGGACTAGCGGGAGCCACAGATACGCAGTATTTT; cdr3_aa: CARGLAGATDTQYF
d_call: NA; v_call: TRBV10-3; clone_size: NA; j_call: TRBJ2-4; cdr3_nt: TGTGCCATCAGTGATGGAGCGGCAGGAAACATTCAGTACTTC; cdr3_aa: CAISDGAAGNIQYF
d_call: TRBD1; v_call: TRBV11-2; clone_size: NA; j_call: TRBJ1-3; cdr3_nt: TGTGCCAGCAGAGGACAGGACACAGGAAACACCATATATTTT; cdr3_aa: CASRGQDTGNTIYF
d_call: TRBD2; v_call: TRBV11-1; clone_size: NA; j_call: TRBJ2-1; cdr3_nt: TGTGCCAGCAGCCACGGGACTAGCGGGAGCCATGAGCAGTTCTTC; cdr3_aa: CASSHGTSGSHEQFF
d_call: TRBD2; v_call: TRBV6-6; clone_size: NA; j_call: TRBJ2-7; cdr3_nt: TGTGCCAGCAGCCCTCCGGGACTAGCATCCGAGCAGTACTTC; cdr3_aa: CASSPPGLASEQYF
d_call: TRBD2; v_call: TRBV18; clone_size: NA; j_call: TRBJ2-1; cdr3_nt: TGTGCCAGCTCACCAATTGGGACTAGCGGGAGTAGGAATGAGCAGTTCTTC; cdr3_aa: CASSPIGTSGSRNEQFF
d_call: NA; v_call: TRBV5-1; clone_size: NA; j_call: TRBJ2-3; cdr3_nt: TGCGCCAGCAGCTTGGTACAGGTCACAGATACGCAGTATTTT; cdr3_aa: CASSLVQVTDTQYF
d_call: NA; v_call: TRBV11-2; clone_size: once; j_call: TRBJ1-4; cdr3_nt: TGTGCCAGCAGCTTAGCCGACCCAAGGACTAATGAAAAACTGTTTTTT; cdr3_aa: CASSLADPRTNEKLFF
d_call: NA; v_call: TRBV7-9; clone_size: NA; j_call: TRBJ1-2; cdr3_nt: TGTGCCAGCAGCTTAGGGGGCACTAACTATGGCTACACCTTC; cdr3_aa: CASSLGGTNYGYTF
d_call: TRBD2; v_call: TRBV11-2; clone_size: NA; j_call: TRBJ2-2; cdr3_nt: TGTGCCAGCAGCGCCACGGTGAGCGGGACCTCGAGCACCGGGGAGCTGTTTTTT; cdr3_aa: CASSATVSGTSSTGELFF
d_call: TRBD1; v_call: TRBV2; clone_size: NA; j_call: TRBJ1-3; cdr3_nt: TGTGCCAGCAGTGCGGGGACAGCCAGCTCTGGAAACACCATATATTTT; cdr3_aa: CASSAGTASSGNTIYF
d_call: NA; v_call: TRBV6-1; clone_size: NA; j_call: TRBJ1-2; cdr3_nt: TGTGCCAGCAGCAGGGAGGACTATGGCTACACCTTC; cdr3_aa: CASSREDYGYTF
d_call: NA; v_call: TRBV5-1; clone_size: once; j_call: TRBJ2-6; cdr3_nt: TGCGCCAGCAGCTTGGTTGTAGGGGTTGGGGCCAACGTCCTGACTTTC; cdr3_aa: CASSLVVGVGANVLTF
d_call: NA; v_call: TRBV11-2; clone_size: NA; j_call: TRBJ1-2; cdr3_nt: TGTGCCAGCAGCTTAGGGGCAGGGTCTAACTATGGCTACACCTTC; cdr3_aa: CASSLGAGSNYGYTF
d_call: NA; v_call: TRBV7-9; clone_size: once; j_call: TRBJ2-5; cdr3_nt: TGTGCCAGCAGCTTAGGTACCGTTCAAGAGACCCAGTACTTC; cdr3_aa: CASSLGTVQETQYF
d_call: NA; v_call: TRBV4-2; clone_size: NA; j_call: TRBJ2-7; cdr3_nt: TGTGCCAGCAGCCAGTCCCCCGGGGCGGACTACGAGCAGTACTTC; cdr3_aa: CASSQSPGADYEQYF
d_call: NA; v_call: TRBV7-2; clone_size: NA; j_call: TRBJ1-5; cdr3_nt: TGTGCCAGCAGCTTCGGGTCGGGGCAGGGGTTAGTCGGACAGCCCCAGCATTTT; cdr3_aa: CASSFGSGQGLVGQPQHF
d_call: NA; v_call: TRBV7-2; clone_size: NA; j_call: TRBJ2-3; cdr3_nt: TGTGCCAGCAAAGAACGGCGAGGTTTCACAGATACGCAGTATTTT; cdr3_aa: CASKERRGFTDTQYF
d_call: TRBD1; v_call: TRBV7-9; clone_size: few; j_call: TRBJ2-1; cdr3_nt: TGTGCCAGCAGCCCGGGACAGGGGGGTGAGCAGTTCTTC; cdr3_aa: CASSPGQGGEQFF
d_call: NA; v_call: TRBV19; clone_size: NA; j_call: TRBJ1-4; cdr3_nt: TGTGCCAGTAGTCTAAGACAGACTAATGAAAAACTGTTTTTT; cdr3_aa: CASSLRQTNEKLFF
d_call: NA; v_call: TRBV28; clone_size: NA; j_call: TRBJ2-3; cdr3_nt: TGTGCCAGCAGCTCCTCCGGGGATACGCAGTATTTT; cdr3_aa: CASSSSGDTQYF
d_call: NA; v_call: TRBV21-1; clone_size: NA; j_call: TRBJ2-1; cdr3_nt: TGTGCCAGCAGCAATGGACTAGCGGGAGTAGACCGGAATGAGCAGTTCTTC; cdr3_aa: CASSNGLAGVDRNEQFF
d_call: TRBD1; v_call: TRBV30; clone_size: NA; j_call: TRBJ1-1; cdr3_nt: TGTGCCTGGAGTTCCCACAGGGGAAACACTGAAGCTTTCTTT; cdr3_aa: CAWSSHRGNTEAFF
d_call: TRBD2; v_call: TRBV2; clone_size: NA; j_call: TRBJ2-7; cdr3_nt: TGTGCCAGCACCCTAGCGGGAGGTCAGTACGAGCAGTACTTC; cdr3_aa: CASTLAGGQYEQYF
d_call: TRBD1; v_call: TRBV28; clone_size: NA; j_call: TRBJ2-1; cdr3_nt: TGTGCCAGCAGCCTCACCGGGACAGGGGGTAAGAGTGAGCAGTTCTTC; cdr3_aa: CASSLTGTGGKSEQFF
d_call: NA; v_call: TRBV10-3; clone_size: NA; j_call: TRBJ2-1; cdr3_nt: TGTGCCATCGGGTATGGCGGCGTCAACTCCTACAATGAGCAGTTCTTC; cdr3_aa: CAIGYGGVNSYNEQFF
d_call: NA; v_call: TRBV5-1; clone_size: NA; j_call: TRBJ1-5; cdr3_nt: TGCGCCAGCAGCTTGGACGGGGGACAGCCCCAGCATTTT; cdr3_aa: CASSLDGGQPQHF
d_call: NA; v_call: TRBV7-2; clone_size: once; j_call: TRBJ2-7; cdr3_nt: TGTGCCAGCACCCCTGTCCAGGGCGCCTACGAGCAGTACTTC; cdr3_aa: CASTPVQGAYEQYF
d_call: NA; v_call: TRBV27; clone_size: NA; j_call: TRBJ1-1; cdr3_nt: TGTGCCAGCAGTATGACAAGTGACACTGAAGCTTTCTTT; cdr3_aa: CASSMTSDTEAFF
d_call: NA; v_call: TRBV5-1; clone_size: NA; j_call: TRBJ1-3; cdr3_nt: TGCGCCAGCAGCTTGGCGGGCTCTGGAAACACCATATATTTT; cdr3_aa: CASSLAGSGNTIYF
d_call: TRBD2; v_call: TRBV4-1; clone_size: few; j_call: TRBJ2-1; cdr3_nt: TGCGCCAGCAGCCGAATCGGCGGGAGGGCGAATGAGCAGTTCTTC; cdr3_aa: CASSRIGGRANEQFF
d_call: NA; v_call: TRBV14; clone_size: NA; j_call: TRBJ1-2; cdr3_nt: TGTGCCAGCAGCCATATGGACAGCTATGGCTACACCTTC; cdr3_aa: CASSHMDSYGYTF
d_call: TRBD2; v_call: TRBV18; clone_size: NA; j_call: TRBJ2-7; cdr3_nt: TGTGCCAGCTCATCCAGAAATAGCGGGACTAGGTACGAGCAGTACTTC; cdr3_aa: CASSSRNSGTRYEQYF